Below are 15 T cell receptor beta chains sequenced from a single sample in a study of T cell changes during pregnancy in multiple sclerosis. TCRdb's copy holds only in-frame clones and misses some; the assay was immunoSEQ multiplex PCR. The sample yields tens of thousands of clones, about nine tenths seen once. The source material was CD8+ T cells from peripheral blood mononuclear cells, sampled in the second trimester of pregnancy. These receptors originate from a female donor with multiple sclerosis, enrolled in a pregnancy study.

The chain uses TRBV15 and TRBJ2-5; TRBD2 agrees at 12 bases. Germline values: CDR1 LNHNV, CDR2 YYDKDF (reference sequence). The CDR3 spans 18 residues. V lost 8 bases and J lost 1; bases outside the gene matches: 14. The DNA of the CDR3 is TGTGCCACCGCCCGAGTGGCTAGCGGGAGGGCCATCCAAGAGACCCAGTACTTC. It yields the protein CATARVASGRAIQETQYF.

The chain carries TRBV30 and TRBJ1-4; D might be TRBD1 (6 bases). Trimming stripped 0 bases from V and 2 bases from J, with 7 bases between. Per the germline V gene, CDR1 is GTSNPN and CDR2 is SVGIG (reference sequence). The CDR3 runs to 14 residues. CDR3 protein: CAWSVGATNEKLFF. DNA for the CDR3: TGTGCCTGGAGTGTGGGGGCGACTAATGAAAAACTGTTTTTT. The variable domain in full, with the rest retrieved from reference TRBV30 and TRBJ1-4, is SQTIHQWPATLVQPVGSPLSLECTVEGTSNPNLYWYRQAAGRGLQLLFYSVGIGQISSEVPQNLSASRPQDRQFILSSKKLLLSDSGFYLCAWSVGATNEKLFFGSGTQLSVL.

The chain carries TRBV5-4 and TRBJ1-1, with D maybe TRBD1 (6 bases). V was trimmed by 10 bases and J by 2 bases, leaving 21 bases between them. Germline assignment: CDR1 SGHNT and CDR2 YYREEE (reference sequence). The CDR3 contains 15 residues. In DNA form, the CDR3 reads TGTGCCTCAGCACGGTCCAGGGGATCAAACACTGAAGCTTTCTTT. This encodes CASARSRGSNTEAFF.

This chain joins TRBV19 and TRBJ2-7; TRBD1 agrees at 8 bases. Germline CDR1 and CDR2: LNHDA and SQIVND (reference sequence). With 1 base clipped from V and 4 bases from J, the junction kept 3 bases outside the gene matches. The length of the CDR3 is 14 residues. CDR3 bases: TGTGCCAGTAGTATAGGAGACAGGGGTTACGAGCAGTACTTC. This translates into CASSIGDRGYEQYF.

This clone has just one count. CDR3 in DNA: TGTGCCAGCAGACGGGGACTAGCGGGACCAGATACGCAGTATTTT. It is translated as CASRRGLAGPDTQYF. This chain joins TRBV6-5 and TRBJ2-3; 13 bases fit TRBD2. After removal of 6 bases from V and 4 bases from J, the junction contained 4 bases not matched to a gene. The germline gives CDR1 MNHEY, CDR2 SVGAGI. The CDR3 is 15 residues long.

DNA for the CDR3: TGTGCCAGCAGGGTGGGGGGGTTGTATAGCAATCAGCCCCAGCATTTT. Residues: CASRVGGLYSNQPQHF. The chain has TRBV27 and TRBJ1-5, with a tentative D call TRBD1 (5 bases). The CDR3 has 16 residues. V shed 6 bases and J shed 0 bases, with 15 bases lying between them. Germline V gene data show CDR1 as MNHEY and CDR2 as SMNVEV (reference sequence).

This chain uses TRBV13 with TRBJ2-3, with D possibly being TRBD2 (6 bases). V lost 5 bases and J 2 bases, leaving 14 bases between the germline ends. Looked up from germline, CDR1 is PRHDT and CDR2 is FYEKMQ (reference sequence). The CDR3 consists of 15 residues. The DNA of the CDR3 is TGTGCCAGCAGCACCCGGGACTCCAACACAGATACGCAGTATTTT. Its translation is CASSTRDSNTDTQYF.

This clone came up once. The rearrangement joins TRBV28 to TRBJ2-1; TRBD2 agrees at 7 bases. The CDR3 consists of 14 residues. The V gene's germline CDR1 is MDHEN and CDR2 SYDVKM. The V segment lost 4 bases and the J segment 8 bases; nucleotides outside the gene matches: 8. The DNA of the CDR3 is TGTGCCAGCAGTTCAGCGGGATTAGTCGATGAGCAGTTCTTC. This sequence encodes CASSSAGLVDEQFF.

The rearrangement uses TRBV30 and TRBJ1-1; D perhaps matches TRBD1 (6 bases). Germline-derived CDR1 and CDR2 are GTSNPN and SVGIG (reference sequence). Trimming left V 0 bases short and J 2 bases short, with 10 bases between. The CDR3 runs to 14 residues. CDR3 amino acids: CAWSVRDINTEAFF. CDR3 sequence (DNA): TGTGCCTGGAGTGTACGGGACATCAACACTGAAGCTTTCTTT.

V is TRBV19 and J is TRBJ2-7, with 7 bases lining up with TRBD2. There are 13 residues in the CDR3. Germline-derived CDR1 and CDR2 are LNHDA and SQIVND (reference sequence). Trimming at V came to 4 bases and at J to 2 bases, leaving 2 bases not matched to a gene. As DNA, the CDR3 is TGTGCCAGTAGTAGCGGACTAGCCTACGAGCAGTACTTC. Protein: CASSSGLAYEQYF.

V is TRBV11-2 and J is TRBJ1-2, with TRBD1 matching 10 bases. There are 15 residues in the CDR3. J lost 1 base, V lost 5 bases, and 4 bases had no gene match. In germline, CDR1 is SGHAT, CDR2 FQNNGV. CDR3 residues: CASSHGTGDNYGYTF. As DNA, the CDR3 is TGTGCCAGCAGCCACGGGACAGGGGATAACTATGGCTACACCTTC.

The chain is built from TRBV19 and TRBJ1-2; tentatively, D is TRBD1 (6 bases). Looked up from germline, CDR1 is LNHDA and CDR2 is SQIVND (reference sequence). The CDR3 spans 13 residues. Deletions cut 1 base from V and 8 bases from J, with 11 bases between. The CDR3: CASSIGDKRGYTF. DNA of the CDR3: TGTGCCAGTAGTATAGGGGACAAGAGGGGCTACACCTTC.

The CDR3 coding sequence is TGTGCCAGCAGCCCTAAGCGGGAGGGCCCCTACGAGCAGTACTTC. Translating gives CASSPKREGPYEQYF. The J gene is TRBJ2-7, the V gene TRBV27; 10 nucleotides agree with TRBD2. The junction had 7 bases not matched to a gene; V was cut back by 6 bases and J by 2 bases. This CDR3 is built from 15 residues. Germline-derived CDR1 and CDR2 are MNHEY and SMNVEV (reference sequence).

This clone appeared once. This chain links TRBV5-1 with TRBJ2-2, with D possibly TRBD1 on 6 matching bases. This CDR3 region has 14 residues. CDR1 and CDR2 (germline): SGHRS, YFSETQ. Between the trimmed V and J ends, which lost 7 bases and 6 bases, there was a span of 16 bases. CDR3 residues: CASRSGDGAGELFF. CDR3 coding DNA: TGCGCCAGCCGATCAGGGGACGGGGCCGGGGAGCTGTTTTTT.

This clone was seen just once. This chain uses TRBV28 with TRBJ2-7; 8 nucleotides agree with TRBD1. The trim removed 3 bases at V and 3 bases at J, leaving 7 bases unmatched. The length of the CDR3 is 15 residues. In germline, CDR1 is MDHEN, CDR2 SYDVKM. CDR3 protein: CASSFYQGASYEQYF. The CDR3 nucleotides are TGTGCCAGCAGTTTTTACCAGGGGGCTAGCTACGAGCAGTACTTC.